A selection of T cell receptor beta chains follows, all from one sample in a study of T cells in Graves' hyperthyroidism and ophthalmopathy. A single record per CDR3 protein comes from TCRdb applying MiXCR to the multiplex PCR reads. The sample has 160,000 or so distinct CDR3 sequences, 9.4% seen once; the top ten hold roughly a fifth. The sequenced material came from blood. These receptors all stem from a woman younger than 35 with Graves' hyperthyroidism that later progressed to Graves' ophthalmopathy. Each CDR3 is given with its conserved first and last residue. A D gene is named only where the DNA matches it firmly.

CASRGTGIYEQYF,TRBV11-2,TRBJ2-7,NA
CSARTTGEASPLHF,TRBV20-1,TRBJ1-6,TRBD1
CASSQLAGARNEQFF,TRBV19,TRBJ2-1,TRBD2
CASSEVRNYGYTF,TRBV2,TRBJ1-2,NA
CASSLLRWAGYTF,TRBV6-1,TRBJ1-2,NA
CASSNRQGAGTQYF,TRBV12-3/TRBV12-4,TRBJ2-5,TRBD1
CASKQGAGTDTQYF,TRBV28,TRBJ2-3,TRBD1
CASSPQTGSGNTIYF,TRBV4-1,TRBJ1-3,TRBD1
CASSSPTATYEQYF,TRBV6-1,TRBJ2-7,NA
CASSQVPTGRLGPLHF,TRBV3-1,TRBJ1-6,TRBD1
CASSVGDTIYF,TRBV9,TRBJ1-3,NA
CASSWGEGQPQHF,TRBV5-1,TRBJ1-5,NA